The 15 T cell receptor beta chains reported below all come from one sample, sequenced in a study of metastatic and nonmetastatic thyroid tumors. Before thyroid surgery, none of the patients had received any treatment. MiXCR was used by TCRdb to re-call the PCR reads. The sample lists fewer than 40,000 clones; about a sixth were seen once. Sequencing was carried out using blood. These receptors were obtained from a male donor with papillary thyroid cancer or a benign thyroid nodule (not recorded which). Some clones in this sample may be carry-over from other donors' samples.

This clone was seen repeatedly, ten times or more. The V and J genes are TRBV7-9 and TRBJ1-4; maybe TRBD1 (5 bases). The CDR3 totals 16 residues. CDR1 and CDR2 from the germline V gene are SEHNR and FQNEAQ (reference sequence). V was trimmed by 5 bases and J by 8 bases, leaving 21 bases between them. The CDR3 reads CASSPWGGGLEEKLFF. CDR3 DNA sequence: TGTGCCAGCAGCCCCTGGGGTGGGGGACTGGAGGAAAAACTGTTTTTT.

This clone was found many times. The V and J genes are TRBV4-1 and TRBJ2-2, with D perhaps matching TRBD2 (5 bases). Germline V gene sequence: CDR1 MGHRA, CDR2 YSYEKL. The V gene lost 1 base and the J gene lost 4 bases, with 7 bases spanning the gap. This CDR3 region has 14 residues. The CDR3 DNA sequence: TGCGCCAGCAGCCAAGGGGGAGCCACCGGGGAGCTGTTTTTT. Encoded protein: CASSQGGATGELFF.

This clone occurred a few times. The CDR3 loop is CASSPHRLAGGDTQYF. The DNA of the CDR3 is TGTGCTAGTAGCCCCCACAGACTAGCGGGAGGTGATACGCAGTATTTT. The rearrangement links TRBV12-5 to TRBJ2-3; 13 nucleotides agree with TRBD2. Per germline, CDR1 LGHNT and CDR2 FRNRAP. The CDR3 length is 16 residues. V was pared by 8 bases and J by 6 bases, with 11 bases of the junction left unmatched.

A word on this clone: At one end, the junction sequence differs from germline, possibly due to a read error. The chain links TRBV4-1 to TRBJ2-7, with 10 bases matching TRBD1. This CDR3 is 14 amino acids long. Germline V gives CDR1 MGHRA, CDR2 YSYEKL. The CDR3 sequence: CANSQGQGDFEQYF. CDR3 nucleotides: TGCGCCAACAGCCAAGGACAGGGGGACTTCGAGCAGTACTTC.

This clone was counted ten times or more. The DNA for the CDR3 is TGTGCCAGCAGCTCGGGACTAGCGGGGTTAGGCGATACGCAGTATTTT. This sequence encodes CASSSGLAGLGDTQYF. The chain couples TRBV11-3 to TRBJ2-3; 13 bases align to TRBD2. The germline V gene encodes CDR1 SGHNT and CDR2 YENEEA. The CDR3 has 16 amino acids. Germline trimming cut 4 bases from V and 6 bases from J; bases unmatched to any gene: 7.

This clone came up many times. V and J are TRBV15 and TRBJ2-1, with D unresolved. The V gene lost 3 bases and the J gene lost 6 bases, with 15 bases spanning the gap. Germline V gene sequence: CDR1 LNHNV, CDR2 YYDKDF (reference sequence). The CDR3 loop spans 15 amino acids. This CDR3 is CATSSSGMFGNEQFF. The CDR3 DNA sequence: TGTGCCACCAGCAGCTCCGGCATGTTCGGCAATGAGCAGTTCTTC.

This clone was seen ten or more times. The J gene is TRBJ2-1, the V gene TRBV29-1; the match to TRBD2 covers 8 bases. Unmatched junction bases numbered 8, after V lost 1 base and J lost 3 bases. Looked up from germline, CDR1 is SQVTM and CDR2 is ANQGSEA. This CDR3 comprises 16 residues. CDR3 bases: TGCAGCGTTGAAGCCCTCCAGCGGGAGAGCTACAATGAGCAGTTCTTC. Protein sequence: CSVEALQRESYNEQFF.

This clone was seen ten or more times. V gene TRBV5-8 combines with J gene TRBJ2-5; 10 bases line up with TRBD1. Trimming at V came to 0 bases and at J to 4 bases, leaving 6 bases not matched to a gene. This CDR3 spans 16 amino acids. Germline loops: CDR1 SGHTS, CDR2 YDEGEE. This CDR3 is CASSLGGQGNGETQYF. CDR3 nucleotides: TGTGCCAGCAGCTTGGGGGGACAGGGGAACGGAGAGACCCAGTACTTC.

This clone was detected ten times or more. The rearrangement uses TRBV19 and TRBJ2-1; 8 bases align to TRBD2. Germline CDR1 reads LNHDA; CDR2 reads SQIVND (reference sequence). The CDR3 extends over 14 amino acids. Trimming cost V 3 bases and J 7 bases; bases outside gene matches: 5. The CDR3 spells CASSMELAENEQFF. CDR3 nucleotide sequence: TGTGCCAGTAGTATGGAACTAGCGGAAAATGAGCAGTTCTTC.

Comments on this clone: A read error may explain this, as a much larger clone is one base away. The chain couples TRBV30 to TRBJ2-5; D might be TRBD1 or TRBD2, each matching 6 bases. From germline, CDR1 is GTSNPN and CDR2 SVGIG (reference sequence). This CDR3 has 12 amino acids. V was clipped by 4 bases and J by 7 bases, with 13 bases between them. CDR3 DNA: TGTGCCTGGATGACGGGGGCAGTGACCCAGTACTTC. Translated: CAWMTGAVTQYF.

This clone was detected a few times. The chain employs TRBV6-5 and TRBJ2-1; D is perhaps TRBD2 (6 bases). The V and J ends lost 2 bases and 0 bases respectively, with 17 bases between them. This CDR3 contains 18 residues. Germline CDR1 and CDR2: MNHEY and SVGAGI. CDR3 DNA sequence: TGTGCCAGCAGTTACCTCAAAGGAGCGGGCAGCTCCTACAATGAGCAGTTCTTC. Amino acids: CASSYLKGAGSSYNEQFF.

This clone is termed medium-sized (0.01 to 0.1%). J is TRBJ2-7 and V is TRBV12-3 or TRBV12-4, with unresolved D. This CDR3 has 13 residues. Trimming took 4 bases from V and 2 from J, leaving 9 bases between them. CDR3: CASSSPPPYEQYF. The CDR3 DNA reads as TGTGCCAGCAGTTCCCCCCCACCCTACGAGCAGTACTTC.

Points on this clone: The junction departs from germline at one end; a sequencing error may be responsible. The chain combines TRBV4-2 with TRBJ1-3; D not certain. The CDR3 runs to 14 residues. Germline CDR1 is LGHNA and CDR2 is YNFKEQ. The CDR3 DNA follows: TGTGCCAGCAGCCAAGAAGTCGCTGGAGACACCATATATTTT. Its translation is CASSQEVAGDTIYF.

The chain joins TRBV5-1 to TRBJ2-1; perhaps TRBD2 as D (5 bases). V was trimmed by 2 bases and J by 9 bases, leaving 9 bases between them. Germline CDR1 and CDR2: SGHRS and YFSETQ. This CDR3 is 12 amino acids long. The CDR3 sequence is CASSFRESEQFF. For the CDR3, the DNA is TGCGCCAGCAGCTTCCGGGAAAGTGAGCAGTTCTTC.

This clone was counted ten times or more. The rearrangement links TRBV5-8 to TRBJ2-3; the D gene is possibly TRBD2 (6 bases). V was cut by 6 bases and J by 4 bases, with 18 bases left in between. The CDR3 extends over 15 amino acids. Germline lookup yields CDR1 SGHTS and CDR2 YDEGEE. The DNA of the CDR3 is TGTGCCAGCAATTTAGGAGGGCCTCTGGCAGATACGCAGTATTTT. Amino acid sequence: CASNLGGPLADTQYF.